These T cell receptor beta chains were read from a single sample in a study of blood T cell repertoires in COVID-19. Repertoires were generated with immunoSEQ multiplex PCR, while TCRdb's copy carries only in-frame clones and drops some. This table has hundreds of thousands of clones, roughly 87% appearing once. Specimen: peripheral blood. The receptors shown here come from a man aged 55-75 years who had recovered from COVID-19. Each CDR3 is given without its conserved first and last residue. Size values are once, few and many counts, or a class for expanded clones, and some rows have none.

>once|TRBJ2-5|TRBV18
ASSPDRVGETQY
>NA|TRBJ2-1|TRBV2
ASRRDVDEQF
>NA|TRBJ1-3|TRBV20-1
SVSTRNTIY
>NA|TRBJ1-1|TRBV5-1
ASSLGSMNTEAF
>NA|TRBJ2-1|TRBV18
ASSRQVDYNEQF
>NA|TRBJ2-3|TRBV11-2
ASSLSRGLRDTQY
>NA|TRBJ1-2|TRBV3-1/TRBV3-2
ASSQPGAANYGYT
>NA|TRBJ2-3|TRBV29-1
SVTSKDTQY
>NA|TRBJ2-3|TRBV6-5
ASSPGQSTDTQY
>NA|TRBJ2-1|TRBV24-1
ATSVPGIDEQF